The T cell receptor (beta chain) under discussion was sequenced for a study of spatial heterogeneity in lung cancer. In the study overall: Compared with alpha-chain sequences, beta-chain sequences were consistently detected in greater numbers.

The germline V gene encodes CDR1 DFQATT and CDR2 SNEGSKA (reference sequence). Deletions cut 0 bases from V and 4 bases from J, with 10 bases between. The CDR3 is made up of 13 amino acids. In its sample, this clonotype was seen a few times. Its specificity is not known. Regarding time point: sample taken at primary tumor resection. Whole RNA obtained from tumor, nontumor lung or frozen PBMC underwent sequencing without sorting. Donors were some 72 untreated early-stage non-small cell lung cancer patients. Every TCR cDNA molecule carried a tag that served as a unique molecular identifier. Via MiXCR, TCRdb re-called the 5' RACE reads, giving one row per CDR3 protein. The sample carries roughly 48,000 distinct CDR3 sequences, less than 5.5% recorded once. General study points: Compared with follow-up, resection was when ubiquitous expanded tumor TCRs appeared in blood more.

This chain connects TRBV20-1 to TRBJ2-7, with D hard to call. The starting material was PBMCs, obtained at surgery. The receptor's source is a male donor with early-stage non-small cell lung cancer. CDR3 bases: TGCAGTGCTAGAGAAGGACCGGTATACGAGCAGTACTTC. The encoded protein is CSAREGPVYEQYF.